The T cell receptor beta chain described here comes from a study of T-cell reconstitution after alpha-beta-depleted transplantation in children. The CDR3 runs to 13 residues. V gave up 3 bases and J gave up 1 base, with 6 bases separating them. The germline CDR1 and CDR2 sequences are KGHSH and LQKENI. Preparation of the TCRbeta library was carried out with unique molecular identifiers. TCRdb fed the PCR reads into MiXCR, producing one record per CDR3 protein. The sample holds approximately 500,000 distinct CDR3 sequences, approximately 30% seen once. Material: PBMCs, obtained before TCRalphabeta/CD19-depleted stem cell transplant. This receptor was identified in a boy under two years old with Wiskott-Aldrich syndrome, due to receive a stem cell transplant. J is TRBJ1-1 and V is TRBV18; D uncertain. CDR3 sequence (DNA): TGTGCCAGCTCACCTTACAGGAACACTGAAGCTTTCTTT. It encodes CASSPYRNTEAFF.